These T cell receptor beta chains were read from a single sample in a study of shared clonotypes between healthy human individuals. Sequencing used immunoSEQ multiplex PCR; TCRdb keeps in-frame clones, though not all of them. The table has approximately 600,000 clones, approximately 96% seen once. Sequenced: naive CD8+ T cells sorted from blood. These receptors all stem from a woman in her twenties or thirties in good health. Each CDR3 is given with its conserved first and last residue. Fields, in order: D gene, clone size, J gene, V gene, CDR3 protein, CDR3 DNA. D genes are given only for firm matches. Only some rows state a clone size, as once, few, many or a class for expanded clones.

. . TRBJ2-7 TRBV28 CASREQGFSHEQYF TGTGCCAGCAGAGAACAGGGTTTTAGCCACGAGCAGTACTTC
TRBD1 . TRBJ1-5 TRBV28 CASRDRAYSNQPQHF TGTGCCAGCAGGGACAGGGCTTATAGCAATCAGCCCCAGCATTTT
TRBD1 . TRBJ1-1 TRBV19 CASSPWTGSLLNTEAFF TGTGCCAGTAGTCCGTGGACAGGGAGCCTATTGAACACTGAAGCTTTCTTT
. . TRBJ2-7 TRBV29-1 CSVEEGFTTGLSEQYF TGCAGCGTTGAAGAGGGGTTTACCACAGGGCTGTCCGAGCAGTACTTC
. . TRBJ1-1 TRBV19 CASSPHVGNTEAFF TGTGCCAGTAGCCCTCATGTTGGGAACACTGAAGCTTTCTTT
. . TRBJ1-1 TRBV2 CASSEEAMNTEAFF TGTGCCAGCAGTGAAGAAGCCATGAACACTGAAGCTTTCTTT
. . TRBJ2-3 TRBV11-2 CASSLGSNTDTQYF TGTGCCAGCAGCTTAGGCTCCAACACAGATACGCAGTATTTT
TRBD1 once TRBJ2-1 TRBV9 CASSVEADRRNEQFF TGTGCCAGCAGCGTAGAGGCGGACAGGCGGAATGAGCAGTTCTTC
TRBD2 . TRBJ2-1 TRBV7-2 CASRPGLAGGNEQFF TGTGCCAGCAGACCCGGACTAGCGGGAGGCAATGAGCAGTTCTTC
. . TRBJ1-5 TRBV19 CASSPSDIRSNQPQHF TGTGCCAGTAGTCCCTCGGACATTCGGAGCAATCAGCCCCAGCATTTT
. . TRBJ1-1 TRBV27 CASRLDVNTEAFF TGTGCCAGCAGGTTGGACGTGAACACTGAAGCTTTCTTT
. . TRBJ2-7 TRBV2 CASIEGVYSYEQYF TGTGCCAGCATCGAGGGGGTCTACTCCTACGAGCAGTACTTC
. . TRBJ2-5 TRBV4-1 CASSLLELETQYF TGCGCCAGCAGCCTTCTAGAGCTAGAGACCCAGTACTTC
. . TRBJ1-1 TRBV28 CASSLPRDPDSQPYLLEAFF TGTGCCAGCAGTTTACCCAGAGACCCGGACAGTCAACCATACTTACTTGAAGCTTTCTTT
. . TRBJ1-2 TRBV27 CASSYDGAWVDGYTF TGTGCCAGCAGTTATGATGGGGCGTGGGTCGATGGCTACACCTTC
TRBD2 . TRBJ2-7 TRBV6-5 CASSSLAGEYEQYF TGTGCCAGCAGTTCGTTAGCGGGGGAGTACGAGCAGTACTTC
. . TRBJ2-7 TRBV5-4 CASSLGSGIRYEQYF TGTGCCAGCAGCTTGGGTTCAGGAATCCGCTACGAGCAGTACTTC
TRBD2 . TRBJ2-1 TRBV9 CASSSGLAGINEQFF TGTGCCAGCAGCTCAGGACTAGCGGGAATCAATGAGCAGTTCTTC
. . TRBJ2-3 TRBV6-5 CASRSRIADTQYF TGTGCCAGCAGATCCCGGATCGCAGATACGCAGTATTTT
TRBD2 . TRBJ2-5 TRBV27 CASNVLAGGRETQYF TGTGCCAGCAACGTATTGGCGGGAGGTAGGGAGACCCAGTACTTC
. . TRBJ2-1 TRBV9 CASSVARDSYNEQFF TGTGCCAGCAGCGTAGCTCGGGACTCCTACAATGAGCAGTTCTTC
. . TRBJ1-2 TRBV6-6 CASSYTRTGEGYTF TGTGCCAGCAGTTACACAAGGACGGGGGAGGGCTACACCTTC
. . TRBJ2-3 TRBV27 CASSFYGGSTDTQYF TGTGCCAGCAGTTTCTATGGCGGAAGCACAGATACGCAGTATTTT